This T cell receptor beta chain derives from a study of blood T cell repertoires in COVID-19. As for the study in general: The United States, Italy and Spain provided the acute and convalescent COVID-19 samples.

Data came from immunoSEQ multiplex PCR; TCRdb stores just in-frame clones and leaves some out. The profile shows fewer than 350,000 clones, 85% to 90% of them singletons. Enrolment of Seattle patients took place during active infection, and they were followed longitudinally. Sequenced: peripheral blood. The clonotype was recovered from a woman in her thirties with COVID-19, enrolled during active disease.

CDR3 region: CASSLALGTAYGYTF. The CDR3 DNA sequence: TGCGCCAGCAGCTTGGCCCTAGGGACAGCCTATGGCTACACCTTC. V is TRBV5-1 and J is TRBJ1-2; 7 nucleotides line up with TRBD1. The CDR3 length is 15 residues. Germline assignment: CDR1 SGHRS and CDR2 YFSETQ. V lost 0 bases to trimming and J lost 4 bases; unmatched junction nucleotides: 6.